This T cell receptor (beta chain) was documented in a study of shared clonotypes between healthy human individuals. Naive CD8 populations comprised CD45RO-negative cells positively selected for CCR7, excluding terminally differentiated effector memory CD45RA+ cells. Repertoires were generated with immunoSEQ multiplex PCR, while TCRdb's copy carries only in-frame clones and drops some. The data show fewer than 1 million clones, with about 96% seen just once and roughly 0.23% held by the top ten. V was trimmed by 4 bases and J by 2 bases, leaving 15 bases between them. The CDR3 is made up of 15 amino acids. The V gene's germline CDR1 is SEHNR and CDR2 FQNEAQ (reference sequence).

The material sequenced was naive CD8+ T cells sorted from blood. The chain uses TRBV7-9 and TRBJ2-7; perhaps TRBD1 as D (6 bases). This clonotype was obtained from a man in his thirties or forties in good health. As DNA, the CDR3 is TGTGCCAGCAGCTGGTCAGGGGACGCAACCTACGAGCAGTACTTC. Its translation: CASSWSGDATYEQYF.